This T cell receptor beta chain emerged from a study of tissue T cells after allogeneic stem cell transplantation. Across the whole study: Viable blood and marrow gave sorted CD3+ T cells if numbers allowed. Overall study findings and caveats: Within patients, tissue anatomy strongly shaped TCR repertoire composition.

The CDR3 is 14 residues long. In germline, CDR1 is SEHNR, CDR2 FQNEAQ (reference sequence). V shed 5 bases and J 4 bases; nucleotides not matched to a gene: 5. Details on this clone: Its antigen is still unknown.

Data came from immunoSEQ multiplex PCR; TCRdb stores just in-frame clones and leaves some out. The sample carries tens of thousands of clones, around nine tenths recorded once. The rearrangement joins TRBV7-9 to TRBJ2-5; TRBD2 agrees at 9 bases. The clonotype was recovered from a woman aged 35 to 69 who later had graft-versus-host disease after an allogeneic stem cell transplant. The sample was blood, taken before transplantation. CDR3 loop: CASSRPGLAETQYF. CDR3 in DNA: TGTGCCAGCAGCCGGCCGGGACTAGCAGAGACCCAGTACTTC.